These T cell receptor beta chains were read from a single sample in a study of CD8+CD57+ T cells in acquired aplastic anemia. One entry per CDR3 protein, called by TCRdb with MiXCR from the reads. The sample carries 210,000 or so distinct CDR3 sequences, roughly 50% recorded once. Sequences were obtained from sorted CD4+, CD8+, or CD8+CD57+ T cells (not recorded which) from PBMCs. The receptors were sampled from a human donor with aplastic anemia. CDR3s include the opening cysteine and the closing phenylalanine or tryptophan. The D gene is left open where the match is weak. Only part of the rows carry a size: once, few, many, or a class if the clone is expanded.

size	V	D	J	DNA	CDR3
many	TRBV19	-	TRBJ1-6	TGTGCCAGTAGCCAGGTGTCCTCCTATAATTCACCCCTCCACTTT	CASSQVSSYNSPLHF
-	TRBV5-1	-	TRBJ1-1	TGCGCCAGCAGCTGGCAGTGGAGGGCAACGGACACTGAAGCTTTCTTT	CASSWQWRATDTEAFF
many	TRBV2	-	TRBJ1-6	TGTGCCAGCAGTTTTACGCAGGGAGATAATTCACCCCTCCACTTT	CASSFTQGDNSPLHF
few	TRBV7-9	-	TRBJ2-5	TGTGCCAGCGGCCTTGGGAGCGGGCAAGAGACCCAGTACTTC	CASGLGSGQETQYF
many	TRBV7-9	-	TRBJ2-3	TGTGCCAGCAGCTTGACCGGGACGGAGAGCACAGATACGCAGTATTTT	CASSLTGTESTDTQYF
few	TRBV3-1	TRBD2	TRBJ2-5	TGTGCCAGCAGCCAAGGCGGGACTAGCGGGGGTGAGACCCAGTACTTC	CASSQGGTSGGETQYF
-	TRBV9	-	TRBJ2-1	TGTGCCAGCAGCGTAGTGGAGGGGGCTAGCGCCGGGGAGCAGTTCTTC	CASSVVEGASAGEQFF
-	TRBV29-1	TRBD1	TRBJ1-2	TGCAGCGTTGCAGGGGGCGATGGCTACACCTTC	CSVAGGDGYTF
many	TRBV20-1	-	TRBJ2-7	TGCAGTGCCCCGGGACAGCCGGGAGGAGATTCCGAGCAGTACTTC	CSAPGQPGGDSEQYF
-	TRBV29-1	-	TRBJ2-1	TGCAGCGCCATTAACGGGAACTCCTACAATGAGCAGTTCTTC	CSAINGNSYNEQFF
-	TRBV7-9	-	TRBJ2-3	TGTGCCAGCAGCCTTACTGGCACAGATACGCAGTATTTT	CASSLTGTDTQYF
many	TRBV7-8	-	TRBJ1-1	TGTGCCAGCAGCTTCACAGGGTCAACTGAAGCTTTCTTT	CASSFTGSTEAFF
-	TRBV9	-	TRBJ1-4	TGTGCCAGCAGCGAACAGGATAATGAAAAACTGTTTTTT	CASSEQDNEKLFF
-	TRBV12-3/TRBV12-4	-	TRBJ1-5	TGTGCCAGCAGTTCCGGACGGTTTAATCAGCCCCAGCATTTT	CASSSGRFNQPQHF
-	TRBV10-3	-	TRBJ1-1	TGTGCCATCAGTGAGACAGGGACGAGCGCTGAAGCTTTCTTT	CAISETGTSAEAFF
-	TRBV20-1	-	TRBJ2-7	TGCAGTGCACCCTATGGACAGTCTCGAGAGCAGTACTTC	CSAPYGQSREQYF
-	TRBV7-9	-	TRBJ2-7	TGTGCCAGCAGCTTAAGTGTGGCGGGAACCTACGAGCAGTACTTC	CASSLSVAGTYEQYF
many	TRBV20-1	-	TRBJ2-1	TGCAGTGCTAGAGATCCTAGCGCTCCTAACAATGAGCAGTTCTTC	CSARDPSAPNNEQFF
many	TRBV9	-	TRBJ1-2	TGTGCCAGCAGCCCAAGTTGGGGTTATGGCTACACCTTC	CASSPSWGYGYTF
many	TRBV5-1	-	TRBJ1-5	TGCGCCAGCAGGCAGGGTGGGAGTAGCAATCAGCCCCAGCATTTT	CASRQGGSSNQPQHF
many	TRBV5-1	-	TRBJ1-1	TGCGCCAGCAGCATGGGGGACTGGGGAACTGAAGCTTTCTTT	CASSMGDWGTEAFF
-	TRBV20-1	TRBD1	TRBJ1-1	TGCAGTGCTAGTCAGGGGGCCGCGGAGATGAACACTGAAGCTTTCTTT	CSASQGAAEMNTEAFF
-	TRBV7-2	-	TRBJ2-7	TGTGCCAGCAGCTTATCAGCAGGGGGGAGTAGCGAGCAGTACTTC	CASSLSAGGSSEQYF